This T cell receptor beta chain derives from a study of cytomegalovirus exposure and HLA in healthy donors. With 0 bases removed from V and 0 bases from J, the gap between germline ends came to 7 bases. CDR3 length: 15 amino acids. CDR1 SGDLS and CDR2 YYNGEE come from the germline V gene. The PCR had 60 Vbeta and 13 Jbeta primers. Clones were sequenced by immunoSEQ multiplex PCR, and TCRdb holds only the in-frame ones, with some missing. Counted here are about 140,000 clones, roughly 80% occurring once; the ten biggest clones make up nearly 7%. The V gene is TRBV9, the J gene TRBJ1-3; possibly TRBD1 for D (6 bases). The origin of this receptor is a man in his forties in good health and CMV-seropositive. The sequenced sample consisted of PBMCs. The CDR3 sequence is CASSVATGSGNTIYF. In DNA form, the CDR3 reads TGTGCCAGCAGCGTAGCGACAGGCTCTGGAAACACCATATATTTT.